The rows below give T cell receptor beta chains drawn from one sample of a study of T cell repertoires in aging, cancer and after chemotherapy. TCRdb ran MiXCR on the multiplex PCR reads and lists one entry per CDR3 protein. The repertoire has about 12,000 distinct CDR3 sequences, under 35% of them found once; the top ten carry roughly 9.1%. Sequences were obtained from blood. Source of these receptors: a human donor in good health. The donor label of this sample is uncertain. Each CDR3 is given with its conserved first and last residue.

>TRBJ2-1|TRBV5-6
CASTSLGGNEQFF
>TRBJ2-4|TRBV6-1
CASSLPGQGNIQYF
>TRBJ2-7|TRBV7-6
CASSSGQAPSYEQYF
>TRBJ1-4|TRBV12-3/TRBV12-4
CASGDTAVEKLFF
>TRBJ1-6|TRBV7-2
CASSSGIGSYNSPLHF
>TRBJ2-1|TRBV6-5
CASSELAGGYNEQFF
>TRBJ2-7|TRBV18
CASSPAGSYEQYF
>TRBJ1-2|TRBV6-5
CASSVAGRQGYTF
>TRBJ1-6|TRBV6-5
CASTARQGNSPLHF
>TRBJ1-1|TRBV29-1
CSVERAQNTEAFF
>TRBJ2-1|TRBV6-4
CASSDSSGGANEQFF
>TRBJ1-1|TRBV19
CASSGDGRMNTEAFF
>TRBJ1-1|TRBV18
CASSRGREAFF
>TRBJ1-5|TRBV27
CASKIQGAGQPQHF
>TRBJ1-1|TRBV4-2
CASSQREGAPTEAFF
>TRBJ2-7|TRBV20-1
CSARTGTYEQYF
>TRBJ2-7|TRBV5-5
CASSLDPGWQSSYEQYF
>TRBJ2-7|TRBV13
CASSFPGTYEQYF
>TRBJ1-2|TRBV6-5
CASIDTRGGGYGYTF
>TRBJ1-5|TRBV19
CASSIQDGNQPQHF
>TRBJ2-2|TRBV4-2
CASSQDPATGELFF
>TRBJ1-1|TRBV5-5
CASSLAPGENTEAFF
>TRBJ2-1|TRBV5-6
CASSLGGAAGNNEQFF
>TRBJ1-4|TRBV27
CASSPPESLEGKLFF
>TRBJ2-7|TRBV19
CASSAGTGAIYEQYF
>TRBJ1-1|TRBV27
CATGTVNTEAFF
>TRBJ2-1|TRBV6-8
CASSYSTSGGQEQFF
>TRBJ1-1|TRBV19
CASSIGGGNTEAFF
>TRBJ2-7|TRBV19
CASSIGRDRGAYEQYF
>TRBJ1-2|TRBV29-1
CSVSGGNYGYTF
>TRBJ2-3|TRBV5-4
CASSLGITGYTQYF
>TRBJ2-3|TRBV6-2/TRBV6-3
CASSYSAPTQSQYF
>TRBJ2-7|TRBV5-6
CASSPKDTYEQYF